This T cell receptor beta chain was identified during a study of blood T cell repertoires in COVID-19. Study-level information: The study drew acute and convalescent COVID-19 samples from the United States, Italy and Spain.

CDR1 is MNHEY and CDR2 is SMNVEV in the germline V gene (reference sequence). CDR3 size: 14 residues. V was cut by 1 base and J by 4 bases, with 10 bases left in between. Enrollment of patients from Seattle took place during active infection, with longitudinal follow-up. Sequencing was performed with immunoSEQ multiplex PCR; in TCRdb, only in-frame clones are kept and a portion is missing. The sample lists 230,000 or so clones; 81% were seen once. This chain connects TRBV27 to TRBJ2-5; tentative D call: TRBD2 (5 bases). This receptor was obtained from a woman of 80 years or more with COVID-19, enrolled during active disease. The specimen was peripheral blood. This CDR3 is CASSLLGRGETQYF. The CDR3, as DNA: TGTGCCAGCAGTTTATTAGGCCGGGGAGAGACCCAGTACTTC.